The sequence of this TCR beta chain was determined in a study of sequential checkpoint blockade in melanoma. The sample's treatment: randomized to nivolumab then ipilimumab (arm A) or the reverse (arm B). This clone was seen only once. Method: immunoSEQ multiplex PCR; TCRdb's copy keeps in-frame clones and lacks some. The table has about 29,000 clones, 75% to 80% seen once. Germline-derived CDR1 and CDR2 are LNHNV and YYDKDF (reference sequence). The V and J ends lost 5 bases and 0 bases, in that order; junction bases with no gene match: 4. The CDR3 is 16 amino acids. The chain employs TRBV15 and TRBJ2-2; 9 bases fit TRBD2. This sequence originates from a human donor with melanoma. Sequenced material: CD8+ T cells sorted from blood (inferred from file names), taken from a patient given nivolumab and ipilimumab in sequence. CDR3 protein: CATSGLAGSNTGELFF. CDR3 sequence (DNA): TGTGCCACCAGCGGGCTAGCGGGATCGAACACCGGGGAGCTGTTTTTT.